This passage covers 9 T cell receptor beta chains from one sample sequenced in a study of blood T cells in healthy people across ages. Using a J-beta primer mix together with a sample-barcoded 5' primer, a second PCR was run for 7 to 11 cycles. From the 5' RACE reads, TCRdb called clonotypes with MiXCR, one entry per CDR3 protein. The sample lists 800,000 or so distinct CDR3 sequences, 20% to 25% occurring once. The sample was also reused in another study, on T cells of mothers and their children.

The sequenced material came from blood. The origin of the receptors is a boy younger than 18 in good health.

V gene TRBV7-8 combines with J gene TRBJ1-1; 7 bases agree with TRBD1. The CDR3 runs to 15 residues. Germline V gene lookup returns CDR1 SGHVS and CDR2 FQNEAQ. V shed 1 base, J shed 6 bases, and the junction held 8 bases outside the gene matches. CDR3 loop: CASSLGVGGVAEAFF. CDR3 coding DNA: TGTGCCAGCAGCTTAGGGGTAGGGGGCGTCGCTGAAGCTTTCTTT.

The CDR3 loop is CASSVGDVTEAFF. CDR3 bases: TGTGCCAGCAGCGTCGGGGACGTGACTGAAGCTTTCTTT. The V call is TRBV9, the J call TRBJ1-1; tentative D call: TRBD1 (5 bases). The CDR3 spans 13 residues. Germline assignment: CDR1 SGDLS and CDR2 YYNGEE. The germline V and J ends were trimmed by 2 bases and 5 bases, with 10 bases remaining between them.

This clonotype occurred a few times. V is TRBV15 and J is TRBJ1-1, with D possibly matching TRBD1 (6 bases). V was pared by 5 bases and J by 4 bases, with 17 bases between. This CDR3 has 15 residues. Germline V gene lookup returns CDR1 LNHNV and CDR2 YYDKDF (reference sequence). The CDR3 DNA reads TGTGCCACCAGCGGAGGAAACAGGGTGGGCACTGAAGCTTTCTTT. Its protein product is CATSGGNRVGTEAFF.

In this sample, this clonotype turned up a few times. This chain joins TRBV7-2 and TRBJ2-5; TRBD1 or TRBD2 may be the D gene (5 bases each). Germline V lookup: CDR1 SGHTA, CDR2 FQGNSA. The V and J ends lost 3 bases and 5 bases respectively, with 13 bases between them. The CDR3 contains 14 residues. CDR3 DNA: TGTGCCAGCAGCTTTCCGGGACGTAAGGAGACCCAGTACTTC. Protein product: CASSFPGRKETQYF.

CDR3 sequence (DNA): TGTGCCAGCAGCTCCCGCCGAGGACCTCTGTACGAGCAGTACTTC. Translation gives CASSSRRGPLYEQYF. V usage is TRBV5-6 and J usage is TRBJ2-7; D not certain. CDR3 size: 15 residues. CDR1 and CDR2 (germline): SGHDT, YYEEEE. Trimming removed 3 bases at V and 4 bases at J, with 17 bases between.

This chain connects TRBV20-1 to TRBJ2-5; D remains unclear. Germline V gives CDR1 DFQATT, CDR2 SNEGSKA (reference sequence). V was shortened by 5 bases and J by 5 bases, with 12 bases between the two germline ends. The CDR3 runs 12 residues. The CDR3 sequence is CSASGPPETQYF. The CDR3 DNA reads TGCAGTGCTTCCGGCCCCCCGGAGACCCAGTACTTC.

The chain has TRBV3-1 and TRBJ2-5; 7 bases are a match to TRBD2. CDR3 size: 19 residues. The V and J ends lost 0 bases and 2 bases, in that order; junction bases with no gene match: 15. Germline CDR1 is LGHDT and CDR2 is YNNKEL (reference sequence). The CDR3 DNA follows: TGTGCCAGCAGCCAAGAAAGAGGTAGGGGCGGGGGAGCTCAAGAGACCCAGTACTTC. Translated: CASSQERGRGGGAQETQYF.

The rearrangement uses TRBV5-1 and TRBJ2-5; unclear D gene. The CDR3 has 13 residues. The ends were cut back, 1 base at V and 3 bases at J, with 7 bases in the middle. From germline, CDR1 is SGHRS and CDR2 YFSETQ. CDR3 in amino acids: CASSLLREETQYF. DNA of the CDR3: TGCGCCAGCAGCTTGCTCCGGGAAGAGACCCAGTACTTC.

The chain recombines TRBV28 with TRBJ1-5; D is uncertain. With 5 bases removed from V and 2 bases from J, the gap between germline ends came to 13 bases. The length of the CDR3 is 15 residues. Looked up from germline, CDR1 is MDHEN and CDR2 is SYDVKM. The CDR3 DNA follows: TGTGCCAGCAGTCGGTGGGCAGGTGGCAATCAGCCCCAGCATTTT. It translates to CASSRWAGGNQPQHF.